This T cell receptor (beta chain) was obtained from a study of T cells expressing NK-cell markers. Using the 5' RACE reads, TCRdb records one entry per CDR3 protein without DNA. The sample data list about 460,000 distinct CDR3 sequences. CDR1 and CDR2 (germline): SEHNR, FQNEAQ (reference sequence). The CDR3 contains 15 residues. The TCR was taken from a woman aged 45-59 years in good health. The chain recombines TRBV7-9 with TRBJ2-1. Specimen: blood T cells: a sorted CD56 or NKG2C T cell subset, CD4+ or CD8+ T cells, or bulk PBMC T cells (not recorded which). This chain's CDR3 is CASSFWKTDYNEQFF.